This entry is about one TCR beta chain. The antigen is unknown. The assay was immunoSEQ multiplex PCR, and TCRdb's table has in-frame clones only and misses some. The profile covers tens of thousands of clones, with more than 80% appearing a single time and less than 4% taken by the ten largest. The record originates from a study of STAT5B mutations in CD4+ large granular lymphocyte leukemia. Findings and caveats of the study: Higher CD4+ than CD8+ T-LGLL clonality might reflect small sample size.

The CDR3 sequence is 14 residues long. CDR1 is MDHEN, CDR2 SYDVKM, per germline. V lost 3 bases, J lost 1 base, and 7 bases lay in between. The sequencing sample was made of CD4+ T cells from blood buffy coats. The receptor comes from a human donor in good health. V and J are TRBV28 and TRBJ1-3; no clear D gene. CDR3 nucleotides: TGTGCCAGCAGTTTTAAGCGATCTGGAAACACCATATATTTT. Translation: CASSFKRSGNTIYF.